The T cell receptor beta chain described here comes from a study of PD-1 blockade in classical Hodgkin lymphoma. Time point here: cycle 4 day 1 (C4D1), after 6 weeks of nivolumab. Each of the patients experienced relapse following autologous stem cell transplantation, and their brentuximab vedotin exposure differed. Method: immunoSEQ multiplex PCR; TCRdb's copy keeps in-frame clones and lacks some. Here the sample spans under 40,000 clones, over 65% being singletons. The receptor was derived from a human donor with classical Hodgkin lymphoma. Sample: peripheral blood mononuclear cells (PBMCs), taken before the fourth cycle of nivolumab.

The CDR3 DNA reads as TGTGCCAGCAGCTTGGGCAGGACCTATGGCTACACCTTC. Protein product: CASSLGRTYGYTF. The chain has TRBV5-4 and TRBJ1-2; D remains unclear. V was shortened by 0 bases and J by 4 bases, with 7 bases between the two germline ends. In germline, CDR1 is SGHNT, CDR2 YYREEE (reference sequence). CDR3 length equals 13 residues.